This TCR beta chain was obtained from a study of blood T cells in healthy people across ages. Study findings and constraints: Higher naive T cell percentage went strongly together with higher TCR beta diversity. Higher diversity, along with more naive CD4+ cells, distinguished long-lived donors from aged donors. Naive and antigen-experienced cells could not be conclusively compared, given unsorted PBMCs.

The V segment lost 8 bases and the J segment 6 bases; nucleotides outside the gene matches: 12. Germline CDR1 is MNHEY and CDR2 is SVGEGT. This CDR3 contains 15 residues. Alongside a J-beta primer mix, a sample-barcoded 5' primer served in a second PCR lasting roughly 7 to 12 cycles. The authors tagged each cDNA molecule using a template-switch adaptor with 12 random nucleotides. TCRdb reprocessed the 5' RACE reads via MiXCR and lists one record per CDR3 protein. The data show some 320,000 distinct CDR3 sequences, roughly a quarter seen once. This clonotype was counted a few times. Its antigen is unknown.

J is TRBJ2-1 and V is TRBV6-2 or TRBV6-3; 8 nucleotides agree with TRBD2. Sequencing used blood. The sequence derives from a woman aged 70-85 years in good health. CDR3 amino acids: CASGLSGTRPNEQFF. CDR3 nucleotide sequence: TGTGCCAGCGGTTTGAGCGGGACTAGGCCCAATGAGCAGTTCTTC.